The rows below give T cell receptor beta chains drawn from one sample of a study of OX40 agonist ivuxolimab in advanced cancers. TCRdb keeps only in-frame clones here, not all; method: immunoSEQ multiplex PCR. The table has tens of thousands of clones, 65% to 85% seen once. The specimen was CD4+ or CD8+ T cells sorted from blood, collected in a trial of the OX40 agonist ivuxolimab. These TCRs come from an adult with an advanced solid tumor such as melanoma, head and neck, liver or kidney cancer. The CDR3 runs from the conserved cysteine through the conserved F or W. A D gene is named only where the DNA matches it firmly. Expanded clones are given a class, and other clones once, few, many or no size at all.

. | TRBJ2-1 | once | TRBV15 | CATSPFRASYNEQFF | TGTGCCACCAGCCCCTTTAGGGCGTCCTACAATGAGCAGTTCTTC
TRBD1 | TRBJ1-2 | few | TRBV30 | CAGSPGTGIGPNGYTF | TGTGCCGGTAGTCCCGGGACAGGGATCGGACCTAATGGCTACACCTTC
. | TRBJ2-1 | . | TRBV10-2 | CASSDDNEQFF | TGCGCCAGCAGTGATGACAATGAGCAGTTCTTC
. | TRBJ2-7 | . | TRBV4-1 | CASSQNRVSNHEQYF | TGCGCCAGCAGTCAAAACAGGGTGTCTAACCACGAGCAGTACTTC
. | TRBJ2-5 | . | TRBV7-2 | CASSLALAGETQYF | TGTGCCAGCAGCTTAGCGCTGGCGGGGGAGACCCAGTACTTC
TRBD2 | TRBJ2-2 | once | TRBV6-5 | CASSRTSGNTGELFF | TGTGCCAGCAGTCGGACTAGCGGGAACACCGGGGAGCTGTTTTTT
. | TRBJ1-2 | . | TRBV5-8 | CASSLRRAGHGYTF | TGTGCCAGCAGCTTGCGGCGGGCAGGGCATGGCTACACCTTC
TRBD1 | TRBJ1-1 | . | TRBV19 | CASSIQGGNTEAFF | TGTGCCAGTAGCATACAGGGGGGGAACACTGAAGCTTTCTTT
TRBD2 | TRBJ2-1 | . | TRBV19 | CASKTSGNSYNEQFF | TGTGCCAGTAAAACTAGCGGGAACTCCTACAATGAGCAGTTCTTC
TRBD2 | TRBJ2-2 | . | TRBV5-6 | CASSPGGLAGGGTGELFF | TGTGCCAGCAGCCCGGGTGGACTAGCGGGAGGGGGCACCGGGGAGCTGTTTTTT
. | TRBJ1-2 | . | TRBV7-2 | CASSRTQGYYGYTF | TGTGCCAGCAGCCGCACACAGGGTTATTATGGCTACACCTTC
. | TRBJ2-3 | . | TRBV19 | CAAMGRDTQYF | TGTGCCGCTATGGGGCGGGATACGCAGTATTTT
TRBD2 | TRBJ2-5 | . | TRBV19 | CASSMGTSGRGETQYF | TGTGCCAGTAGTATGGGGACTAGCGGGAGAGGAGAGACCCAGTACTTC
. | TRBJ2-7 | . | TRBV7-2 | CASSPRGHPGYEQYF | TGTGCCAGCAGCCCCCGTGGACATCCCGGGTACGAGCAGTACTTC
TRBD1 | TRBJ1-1 | . | TRBV27 | CASRGTGLPEAFF | TGTGCCAGCCGGGGGACAGGGTTACCTGAAGCTTTCTTT
. | TRBJ1-2 | . | TRBV5-6 | CASSLSGQSGYTF | TGTGCCAGCAGCTTGTCGGGACAAAGTGGCTACACCTTC
TRBD2 | TRBJ2-1 | . | TRBV19 | CASSMGLAGVNEQFF | TGTGCCAGTAGTATGGGACTAGCGGGAGTGAATGAGCAGTTCTTC
. | TRBJ1-1 | once | TRBV10-2 | CASSGYRNTEAFF | TGCGCCAGCAGTGGATACAGGAACACTGAAGCTTTCTTT
TRBD1 | TRBJ2-1 | . | TRBV6-5 | CASSYSGQYNEQFF | TGTGCCAGCAGTTACTCGGGACAGTACAATGAGCAGTTCTTC
. | TRBJ2-6 | . | TRBV7-6 | CASSEVQGSGANVLTF | TGTGCCAGCAGCGAAGTTCAGGGCTCTGGGGCCAACGTCCTGACTTTC
TRBD1 | TRBJ1-2 | . | TRBV6-5 | CASSYRSGQGLNGYTF | TGTGCCAGCAGTTACCGATCGGGACAGGGTTTGAACGGCTACACCTTC
TRBD1 | TRBJ1-3 | . | TRBV19 | CASYPTGTGTGNTIYF | TGTGCCAGTTACCCGACCGGGACAGGGACTGGAAACACCATATATTTT
. | TRBJ2-5 | . | TRBV4-3 | CASSQVVGSGETQYF | TGCGCCAGCAGCCAAGTTGTAGGGTCTGGGGAGACCCAGTACTTC
. | TRBJ2-2 | . | TRBV18 | CASSPPASRGGELFF | TGTGCCAGCTCACCACCGGCTAGCCGTGGAGGGGAGCTGTTTTTT
. | TRBJ1-1 | few | TRBV9 | CASSIDVGNTEAFF | TGTGCCAGCAGCATAGATGTGGGGAACACTGAAGCTTTCTTT
. | TRBJ2-1 | . | TRBV4-2 | CASSPSVTDNEQFF | TGTGCCAGCAGCCCCTCAGTAACCGACAATGAGCAGTTCTTC
TRBD1 | TRBJ1-1 | . | TRBV4-1 | CASSRGTGRRGPIGTEAFF | TGCGCCAGCAGCAGAGGGACAGGTCGACGGGGTCCGATCGGCACTGAAGCTTTCTTT
. | TRBJ2-1 | . | TRBV7-2 | CASSPSGGPYEQFF | TGTGCCAGCAGCCCTTCCGGGGGGCCCTATGAGCAGTTCTTC
. | TRBJ2-1 | once | TRBV7-8 | CASSSARQDRLEQFF | TGTGCCAGCAGCTCCGCCCGACAGGATAGGCTTGAGCAGTTCTTC
. | TRBJ1-2 | . | TRBV7-9 | CASSEGTPLF | TGTGCCAGCAGCGAAGGGACACCCCTCTTC
TRBD2 | TRBJ2-1 | . | TRBV2 | CASSVPAGGSGEQFF | TGTGCCAGCAGTGTTCCAGCGGGAGGATCTGGTGAGCAGTTCTTC
. | TRBJ1-5 | . | TRBV5-8 | CASSPRTGNQPQHF | TGTGCCAGCAGCCCTCGGACAGGCAATCAGCCCCAGCATTTT
. | TRBJ1-4 | once | TRBV28 | CASSSRGGSNEKLFF | TGTGCCAGCAGTTCACGAGGGGGAAGTAATGAAAAACTGTTTTTT
TRBD1 | TRBJ1-1 | . | TRBV18 | CASSRDSKNTEAFF | TGTGCCAGCTCGCGGGACAGCAAGAACACTGAAGCTTTCTTT
. | TRBJ1-4 | . | TRBV14 | CASSQDLYSGEKLFF | TGTGCCAGCAGCCAAGATTTGTATTCTGGCGAAAAACTGTTTTTT
. | TRBJ2-7 | . | TRBV7-8 | CASTRTIGGTRQQYF | TGTGCCAGCACCCGAACGATAGGAGGGACCCGGCAGCAGTACTTC
. | TRBJ2-1 | . | TRBV6-6 | CASSRLGTNYNEQFF | TGTGCCAGCAGTAGACTAGGAACCAATTACAATGAGCAGTTCTTC
. | TRBJ2-5 | once | TRBV5-6 | CASSLSGGSETQYF | TGTGCCAGCAGCTTATCCGGGGGATCGGAGACCCAGTACTTC
TRBD2 | TRBJ2-7 | few | TRBV6-5 | CASSPTSGNAYEQYF | TGTGCCAGCAGCCCCACTAGCGGTAACGCCTACGAGCAGTACTTC
TRBD1 | TRBJ2-1 | . | TRBV12-5 | CASGFIQGARDEQFF | TGTGCTAGTGGTTTTATACAGGGGGCAAGGGATGAGCAGTTCTTC
. | TRBJ1-1 | . | TRBV6-4 | CASRANRPDLNTEAFF | TGTGCCAGCAGGGCAAATAGGCCCGACCTGAACACTGAAGCTTTCTTT
TRBD1 | TRBJ1-1 | . | TRBV18 | CASSPGQAGNTEAFF | TGTGCCAGCTCACCCGGACAGGCCGGGAACACTGAAGCTTTCTTT
TRBD1 | TRBJ2-7 | . | TRBV5-5 | CASSLRWQGAGEQYF | TGTGCCAGCAGCTTGAGATGGCAGGGGGCCGGAGAGCAGTACTTC
. | TRBJ1-1 | . | TRBV19 | CASSKSSDTEAFF | TGTGCCAGTAGCAAGTCTTCGGACACTGAAGCTTTCTTT
. | TRBJ1-3 | . | TRBV7-9 | CASSRQAPGNTIYF | TGTGCCAGCAGCCGACAGGCCCCTGGAAACACCATATATTTT
TRBD1 | TRBJ1-4 | . | TRBV6-6 | CASSFPGQGAGKLFF | TGTGCCAGCAGTTTCCCGGGACAGGGGGCAGGAAAACTGTTTTTT
TRBD2 | TRBJ2-7 | . | TRBV9 | CASSVAPGLAGTEQYF | TGTGCCAGCAGCGTAGCCCCAGGACTAGCGGGTACCGAGCAGTACTTC
TRBD1 | TRBJ1-5 | . | TRBV19 | CASSIWDRNQPQHF | TGTGCCAGTAGTATATGGGACAGAAATCAGCCCCAGCATTTT
TRBD2 | TRBJ2-4 | . | TRBV7-9 | CASTHGRVAKNIQYF | TGTGCCAGCACACACGGGAGGGTGGCCAAAAACATTCAGTACTTC
. | TRBJ1-4 | . | TRBV5-1 | CASSRDSNEKLFF | TGCGCCAGCAGCCGAGACTCCAATGAAAAACTGTTTTTT
. | TRBJ1-2 | . | TRBV7-8 | CASSNIPGGGHYGYTF | TGTGCCAGCAGTAACATTCCGGGAGGCGGCCACTATGGCTACACCTTC